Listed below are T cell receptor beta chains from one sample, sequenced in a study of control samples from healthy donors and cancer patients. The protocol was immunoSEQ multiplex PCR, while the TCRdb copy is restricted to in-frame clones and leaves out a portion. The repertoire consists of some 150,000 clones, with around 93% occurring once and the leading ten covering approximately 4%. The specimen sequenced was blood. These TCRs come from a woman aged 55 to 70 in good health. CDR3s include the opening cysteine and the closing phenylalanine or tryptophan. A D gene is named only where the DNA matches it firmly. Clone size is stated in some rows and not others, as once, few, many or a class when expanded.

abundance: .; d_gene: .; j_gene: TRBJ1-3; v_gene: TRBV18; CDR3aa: CASGPVGSGNTIYF; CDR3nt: TGTGCCAGCGGGCCGGTCGGATCTGGAAACACCATATATTTT
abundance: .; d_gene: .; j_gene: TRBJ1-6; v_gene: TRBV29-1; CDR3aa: CSVADTFGSPLHF; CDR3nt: TGCAGCGTTGCGGACACGTTCGGTTCACCCCTCCACTTT
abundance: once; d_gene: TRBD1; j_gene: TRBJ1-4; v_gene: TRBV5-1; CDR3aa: CASSQGTGNEKLFF; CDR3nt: TGCGCCAGCAGCCAGGGGACAGGGAATGAAAAACTGTTTTTT
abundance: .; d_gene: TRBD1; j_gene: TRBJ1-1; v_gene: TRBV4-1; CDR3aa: CASSPMGQGNTEAFF; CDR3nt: TGCGCCAGCAGCCCAATGGGACAGGGTAACACTGAAGCTTTCTTT
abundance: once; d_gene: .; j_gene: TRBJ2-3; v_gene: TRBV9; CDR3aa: CASSVASNTADTQYF; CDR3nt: TGTGCCAGCAGCGTAGCGAGCAACACTGCGGATACGCAGTATTTT
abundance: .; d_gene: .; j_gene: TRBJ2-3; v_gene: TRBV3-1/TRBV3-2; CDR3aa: CASSQGDGRWADTQYF; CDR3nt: TGTGCCAGCAGCCAAGGTGACGGACGATGGGCAGATACGCAGTATTTT
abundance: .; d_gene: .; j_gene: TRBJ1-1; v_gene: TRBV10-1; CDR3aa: CASSEALSQGNTEAFF; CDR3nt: TGCGCCAGCAGTGAGGCGCTATCGCAGGGGAACACTGAAGCTTTCTTT
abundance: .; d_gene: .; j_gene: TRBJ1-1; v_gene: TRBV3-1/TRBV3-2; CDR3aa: CASSQDRSPAGVNTEAFF; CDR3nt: TGTGCCAGCAGCCAAGATCGATCCCCGGCGGGCGTGAACACTGAAGCTTTCTTT
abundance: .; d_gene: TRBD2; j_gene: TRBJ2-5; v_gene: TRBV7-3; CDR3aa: CASSFSGTSGETQYF; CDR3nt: TGTGCCAGCAGCTTTTCTGGGACTAGCGGGGAGACCCAGTACTTC
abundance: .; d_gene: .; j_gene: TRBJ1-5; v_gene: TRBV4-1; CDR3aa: CASSQDAINQPQHF; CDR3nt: TGCGCCAGCAGCCAAGATGCCATCAATCAGCCCCAGCATTTT
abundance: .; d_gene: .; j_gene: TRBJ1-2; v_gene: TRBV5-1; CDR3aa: CASSLLGDSDYGYTF; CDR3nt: TGCGCCAGCAGCTTGCTTGGGGACTCGGACTATGGCTACACCTTC
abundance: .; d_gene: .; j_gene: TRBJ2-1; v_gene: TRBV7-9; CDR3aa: CASSSRRGLYNEQFF; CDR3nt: TGTGCCAGCAGCTCCCGCCGGGGGTTGTACAATGAGCAGTTCTTC